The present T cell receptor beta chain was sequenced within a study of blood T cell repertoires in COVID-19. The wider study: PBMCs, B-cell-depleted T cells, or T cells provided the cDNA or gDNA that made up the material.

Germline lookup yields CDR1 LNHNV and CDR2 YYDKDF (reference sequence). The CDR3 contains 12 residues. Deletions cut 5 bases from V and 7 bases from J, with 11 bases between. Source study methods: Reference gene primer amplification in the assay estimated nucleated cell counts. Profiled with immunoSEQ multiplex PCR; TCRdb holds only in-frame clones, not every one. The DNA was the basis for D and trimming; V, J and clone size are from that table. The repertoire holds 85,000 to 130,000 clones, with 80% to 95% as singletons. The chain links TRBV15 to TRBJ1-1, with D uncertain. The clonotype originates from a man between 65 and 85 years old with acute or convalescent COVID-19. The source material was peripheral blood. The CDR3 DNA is TGTGCCACCAGCTCCCGGGAAAGTGAAGCTTTCTTT. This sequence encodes CATSSRESEAFF.